Listed here are 3 T cell receptor beta chains from one sample, sequenced in a study of cytomegalovirus exposure and HLA in healthy donors. Use of 60 Vbeta and 13 Jbeta primers characterized the PCR. The assay was immunoSEQ multiplex PCR, and TCRdb's table has in-frame clones only and misses some. The sample contains approximately 160,000 clones, 80% to 85% of which appear only once. Source material: PBMCs. These receptors were obtained from a man aged 50 to 60 in good health and CMV-seropositive.

CDR3 sequence: CASGTGENYEQYF. CDR3 nucleotide sequence: TGCGCCTCTGGGACAGGGGAGAACTACGAGCAGTACTTC. The rearrangement links TRBV5-1 to TRBJ2-7; 10 bases line up with TRBD1. J lost 3 bases, V lost 10 bases, and 7 bases had no gene match. Germline V gene lookup returns CDR1 SGHRS and CDR2 YFSETQ. The length of the CDR3 is 13 residues. The full variable domain, rest sourced from reference TRBV5-1 and TRBJ2-7, is KAGVTQTPRYLIKTRGQQVTLSCSPISGHRSVSWYQQTPGQGLQFLFEYFSETQRNKGNFPGRFSGRQFSNSRSEMNVSTLELGDSALYLCASGTGENYEQYFGPGTRLTVT.

Here the CDR3 reads CASSQEEGSSYEQYF. For the CDR3, the DNA is TGCGCCAGCAGCCAAGAGGAAGGGAGCTCCTACGAGCAGTACTTC. The chain uses TRBV4-1 and TRBJ2-7; D might be TRBD2 (5 bases). The CDR3 consists of 15 residues. The V gene's germline CDR1 is MGHRA and CDR2 YSYEKL. The V gene lost 0 bases and the J gene lost 0 bases, with 9 bases spanning the gap.

The chain combines TRBV7-3 with TRBJ2-3, with 9 bases aligning to TRBD1. This CDR3 comprises 16 residues. Per germline, CDR1 SGHTA and CDR2 FQGTGA. V shed 6 bases, J shed 1 base, and the junction held 8 bases outside the gene matches. The CDR3 loop reads CASRAGTGSGTDTQYF. CDR3 coding DNA: TGTGCCAGCAGGGCCGGGACAGGGAGTGGCACAGATACGCAGTATTTT.